The next 18 T cell receptor beta chains were all read from a single sample in a study of blood T cell repertoires in COVID-19. TCRdb's copy holds only in-frame clones and misses some; the assay was immunoSEQ multiplex PCR. The repertoire consists of about 210,000 clones, with around 84% occurring once and the leading ten covering about 4.3%. The sequencing input was PBMCs or T cells enriched from blood (not recorded which). The receptors derive from a man between 25 and 39 years old with acute COVID-19.

The sample holds one count of this clone. This sequence joins TRBV19 and TRBJ1-2; 8 positions match TRBD1. Germline CDR1 and CDR2: LNHDA and SQIVND (reference sequence). V dropped 5 bases and J dropped 6; count of bases not matched to a gene: 5. CDR3 length: 13 residues. The CDR3 nucleotides are TGTGCCAGTAGTCTCAGGGGGCGGGATGGCTACACCTTC. Translation gives CASSLRGRDGYTF.

This sequence joins TRBV3-1 (or the pseudogene TRBV3-2) and TRBJ2-2, with D possibly TRBD2 on 6 matching bases. Deletions cut 4 bases from V and 5 bases from J, with 20 bases between. The CDR3 runs to 17 residues. Germline assignment: CDR1 LGHDT and CDR2 YNNKEL (reference sequence). CDR3 nucleotide sequence: TGTGCCAGCAGCCGGGGGGTAGCGGCACCTGTAACCGGGGAGCTGTTTTTT. This codes for CASSRGVAAPVTGELFF.

The V gene is TRBV19, the J gene TRBJ1-2, with D maybe TRBD1 (5 bases). The CDR3 has 14 amino acids. V lost 4 bases and J lost 6, with 15 bases in between. Per germline, CDR1 LNHDA and CDR2 SQIVND (reference sequence). The CDR3 here is CASSREGEADGYTF. Written as DNA, the CDR3 is TGTGCCAGTAGTAGAGAAGGGGAAGCAGATGGCTACACCTTC.

The chain is built from TRBV7-2 and TRBJ2-5; possible D gene TRBD2, 7 bases. Germline CDR1 is SGHTA and CDR2 is FQGNSA. The CDR3 is 16 residues long. The V end was cut by 6 bases, the J end by 0 bases, with 17 bases between. CDR3 nucleotide sequence: TGTGCCAGCAGAAAACTGGCGGGGGCCAACCAAGAGACCCAGTACTTC. As protein: CASRKLAGANQETQYF. Supplemented by reference TRBV7-2 and TRBJ2-5, the full variable domain reads GAGVSQSPSNKVTEKGKDVELRCDPISGHTALYWYRQSLGQGLEFLIYFQGNSAPDKSGLPSDRFSAERTGGSVSTLTIQRTQQEDSAVYLCASRKLAGANQETQYFGPGTRLLVL.

V gene TRBV24-1 combines with J gene TRBJ2-5; 7 bases match TRBD1. V was pared by 4 bases and J by 5 bases, with 3 bases of the junction left unmatched. Germline values: CDR1 KGHDR, CDR2 SFDVKD. The CDR3 is made up of 13 amino acids. The CDR3 DNA sequence: TGTGCCACCAGTGAAGGGGGCCGGGAGACCCAGTACTTC. Translated, it gives CATSEGGRETQYF.

The chain links TRBV18 to TRBJ2-1; D might be TRBD1 (6 bases). Per germline, CDR1 KGHSH and CDR2 LQKENI. V lost 6 bases, J lost 7 bases, and 22 bases lay in between. This CDR3 comprises 16 residues. CDR3 bases: TGTGCCAGCTCCGACAGCAGGGGTATGAGTTATAATGAGCAGTTCTTC. Protein: CASSDSRGMSYNEQFF. Together with reference TRBV18 and TRBJ2-1, the CDR3 gives the full variable domain: NAGVMQNPRHLVRRRGQEARLRCSPMKGHSHVYWYRQLPEEGLKFMVYLQKENIIDESGMPKERFSAEFPKEGPSILRIQQVVRGDSAAYFCASSDSRGMSYNEQFFGPGTRLTVL.

This chain joins TRBV10-1 and TRBJ1-2; possibly TRBD1 for D (5 bases). V was shortened by 2 bases and J by 1 base, with 17 bases between the two germline ends. The CDR3 is made up of 17 amino acids. CDR1 and CDR2 (germline): WNHNN, SYGVQD (reference sequence). CDR3 loop: CASSERTQWSVNYGYTF. The CDR3 nucleotides are TGCGCCAGCAGTGAGAGGACACAATGGTCTGTTAACTATGGCTACACCTTC.

V usage is TRBV7-2 and J usage is TRBJ2-7; the D gene is possibly TRBD2 (5 bases). Germline V gene lookup returns CDR1 SGHTA and CDR2 FQGNSA. This CDR3 is 14 amino acids long. V was cut by 3 bases and J by 7 bases, with 16 bases left in between. The CDR3 sequence: CASSFPHSGWEQYF. DNA for the CDR3: TGTGCCAGCAGCTTTCCACATTCGGGGTGGGAGCAGTACTTC.

In regard to this clone: Within the sample, other DNA sequences also encode this same CDR3. V and J are TRBV15 and TRBJ2-3; 8 bases line up with TRBD1. This CDR3 is 16 amino acids long. V lost 5 bases, J lost 1 base, and 8 bases stayed unmatched. CDR1 LNHNV and CDR2 YYDKDF come from the germline V gene (reference sequence). DNA of the CDR3: TGTGCCACCAGCTTATCCTTGGACAGGGGCACAGATACGCAGTATTTT. It translates to CATSLSLDRGTDTQYF.

The rearrangement links TRBV5-1 to TRBJ2-3; 12 bases align to TRBD2. CDR3 size: 17 residues. V gave up 4 bases and J gave up 2 bases; unmatched junction bases: 8. CDR1 is SGHRS and CDR2 is YFSETQ in the germline V gene. CDR3 sequence reads: CASSGLLAGGHTDTQYF. DNA of the CDR3: TGCGCCAGCAGCGGACTACTAGCGGGGGGTCACACAGATACGCAGTATTTT.

Here the CDR3 DNA reads TGCGCCAGCAGCCACCCCGGACAGGGCTATAATTCACCCCTCCACTTT. It encodes CASSHPGQGYNSPLHF. The chain carries TRBV4-1 and TRBJ1-6; TRBD1 matches at 8 bases. The CDR3 runs 16 residues. V dropped 3 bases and J dropped 3; count of bases not matched to a gene: 4. CDR1 and CDR2 (germline): MGHRA, YSYEKL.

The chain carries TRBV7-3 and TRBJ2-5, with TRBD1 as a possible D gene (6 bases). The V end lost 4 bases, the J end lost 1 base, and 19 bases lay between the germline ends. The CDR3 contains 17 residues. From germline, CDR1 is SGHTA and CDR2 FQGTGA. The CDR3 protein is CASSSFDRKYVQETQYF. For the CDR3, the DNA is TGTGCCAGCAGCTCGTTTGACAGGAAATATGTCCAAGAGACCCAGTACTTC.

This clone was counted a single time. This specimen includes other DNA sequences encoding the same CDR3. The chain links TRBV12-3 or TRBV12-4 to TRBJ1-2; 7 nucleotides align to TRBD1. With 6 bases clipped from V and 8 bases from J, the junction kept 6 bases outside the gene matches. The CDR3 covers 12 residues. The CDR3: CASRFRGSGYTF. The CDR3 bases are TGTGCCAGCAGGTTCAGGGGGAGCGGCTACACCTTC.

The CDR3 region has the DNA TGCGCCAGCAGCGCGGGACAGACTAATGAAAAACTGTTTTTT. Its protein product is CASSAGQTNEKLFF. The V gene is TRBV5-1, the J gene TRBJ1-4, with TRBD1 identical over 7 bases. The V segment lost 4 bases and the J segment 2 bases; nucleotides outside the gene matches: 2. Germline CDR1 is SGHRS and CDR2 is YFSETQ. There are 14 residues in the CDR3.

The gene calls are TRBV19 and TRBJ1-2; no firm D call. V was clipped by 4 bases and J by 7 bases, with 4 bases between them. The germline gives CDR1 LNHDA, CDR2 SQIVND (reference sequence). The CDR3 contains 10 residues. The CDR3 loop is CASSRGGYTF. The CDR3 DNA follows: TGTGCCAGTAGTAGAGGTGGCTACACCTTC.

The chain carries TRBV28 and TRBJ2-2, with unresolved D. Germline-derived CDR1 and CDR2 are MDHEN and SYDVKM. Deletions cut 10 bases from V and 6 bases from J, with 12 bases between. This CDR3 is built from 12 residues. The CDR3 spells CATRLAPGELFF. The CDR3 DNA sequence: TGTGCCACCCGCTTAGCCCCCGGGGAGCTGTTTTTT.

The V call is TRBV30, the J call TRBJ2-7; 7 bases align to TRBD1. Germline values: CDR1 GTSNPN, CDR2 SVGIG (reference sequence). The CDR3 is 13 residues long. V shed 4 bases and J 4 bases; nucleotides not matched to a gene: 7. The CDR3 bases are TGTGCCTGGACAGAGACAGGGCGTTACGAGCAGTACTTC. This translates into CAWTETGRYEQYF.

This clone was seen only a few times. The chain uses TRBV2 and TRBJ1-5; no clear D gene. The CDR3 loop spans 15 amino acids. Trimming removed 2 bases at V and 4 bases at J, with 12 bases between. Germline values: CDR1 SNHLY, CDR2 FYNNEI. For the CDR3, the DNA is TGTGCCAGCAGTGAATTTACAGCTATAAATCAGCCCCAGCATTTT. It yields the protein CASSEFTAINQPQHF. Based on the CDR3 plus reference TRBV2 and TRBJ1-5, the full variable domain is EPEVTQTPSHQVTQMGQEVILRCVPISNHLYFYWYRQILGQKVEFLVSFYNNEISEKSEIFDDQFSVERPDGSNFTLKIRSTKLEDSAMYFCASSEFTAINQPQHFGDGTRLSIL.